This TCR beta chain was sequenced in a study of T cells after posttransplantation cyclophosphamide. TCRdb keeps only in-frame clones here, not all; method: immunoSEQ multiplex PCR. The sample includes some 4,300 clones, around 72% of them seen just once. Methotrexate plus calcineurin inhibitor accompanied controls' myeloablative marrow transplants; sampling was 1 year later. General observations from the study: Later post-transplant blood repertoires were often dominated by donor CD8+ memory clones. TRB clonality was highly associated with recipient CMV seropositivity and reactivation. Blood and skin or GI T cell repertoires showed limited TRB overlap.

Concerning this clone itself: The antigen remains undetermined.

Germline-derived CDR1 and CDR2 are SGHTA and FQGTGA. Unmatched junction bases numbered 4, after V lost 5 bases and J lost 7 bases. This CDR3 has 15 residues. Source: PBMCs, taken roughly 310 days after allogeneic stem cell transplant with calcineurin inhibitor and methotrexate. This TCR was recovered from a female patient in her 50s who received an allogeneic stem cell transplant from an unrelated donor, was CMV-positive, and had acute and chronic GVHD. Some of the T cells may derive from the graft donor. The V call is TRBV7-3, the J call TRBJ2-1; 14 nucleotides agree with TRBD2. The CDR3 sequence: CASSRGLAGVNEQFF. The CDR3 bases are TGTGCCAGCAGCCGGGGACTAGCGGGGGTTAATGAGCAGTTCTTC. The complete variable domain, with remaining parts taken from reference TRBV7-3 and TRBJ2-1, reads GAGVSQTPSNKVTEKGKYVELRCDPISGHTALYWYRQSLGQGPEFLIYFQGTGAADDSGLPNDRFFAVRPEGSVSTLKIQRTERGDSAVYLCASSRGLAGVNEQFFGPGTRLTVL.